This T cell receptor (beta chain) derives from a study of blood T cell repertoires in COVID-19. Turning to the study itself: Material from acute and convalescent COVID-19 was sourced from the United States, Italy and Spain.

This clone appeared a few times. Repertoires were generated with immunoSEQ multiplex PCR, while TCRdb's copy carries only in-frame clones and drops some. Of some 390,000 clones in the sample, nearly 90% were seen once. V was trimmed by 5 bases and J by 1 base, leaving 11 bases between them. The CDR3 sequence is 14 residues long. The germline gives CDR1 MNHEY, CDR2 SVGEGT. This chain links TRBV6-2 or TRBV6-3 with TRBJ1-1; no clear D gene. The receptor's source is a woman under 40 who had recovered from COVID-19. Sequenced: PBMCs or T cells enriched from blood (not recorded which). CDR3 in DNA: TGTGCCAGCAGTCTCTCTTCAGGGAACACTGAAGCTTTCTTT. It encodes CASSLSSGNTEAFF.